These T cell receptor beta chains were read from a single sample in a study of response to subunit inactivated influenza vaccine. TCRdb redid the calling of the RT-PCR reads with MiXCR, one entry per CDR3 protein. Altogether fewer than 750,000 distinct CDR3 sequences are present, 12% to 15% being singletons, with the ten largest covering around 10%. Sequencing used PBMCs from blood, obtained roughly 12 days after vaccination. These receptors all come from a middle-aged man who received an inactivated influenza vaccine. Each CDR3 is given with its conserved first and last residue. Fields, in order: CDR3 protein, CDR3 DNA, V gene, J gene, CDR3 length, D gene, clone size. A D gene is named only where the DNA matches it firmly. For some rows the clone size is stated as once, few or many, or as a class when expanded; others skip it.

cdr3_aa: CATSATGTGGREQYF
cdr3_nt: TGTGCCACCAGTGCTACCGGGACAGGGGGACGCGAGCAGTACTTC
v_call: TRBV24-1
j_call: TRBJ2-7
cdr3_length: 15
d_call: TRBD1
clone_size: -

cdr3_aa: CASSPRTGPTQETQYF
cdr3_nt: TGTGCCAGCTCACCAAGGACAGGGCCCACTCAAGAGACCCAGTACTTC
v_call: TRBV18
j_call: TRBJ2-5
cdr3_length: 16
d_call: TRBD1
clone_size: -

cdr3_aa: CASSSWDYLKETQYF
cdr3_nt: TGTGCCAGCAGCTCTTGGGACTATTTAAAGGAGACCCAGTACTTC
v_call: TRBV7-9
j_call: TRBJ2-5
cdr3_length: 15
d_call: TRBD2
clone_size: few

cdr3_aa: CASSLGGAVTGELFF
cdr3_nt: TGTGCCAGCAGCCTGGGCGGGGCCGTCACCGGGGAGCTGTTTTTT
v_call: TRBV7-8
j_call: TRBJ2-2
cdr3_length: 15
d_call: -
clone_size: -

cdr3_aa: CASSRYGTGGNQPQHF
cdr3_nt: TGTGCCAGCAGTCGTTACGGGACAGGGGGCAATCAGCCCCAGCATTTT
v_call: TRBV27
j_call: TRBJ1-5
cdr3_length: 16
d_call: TRBD1
clone_size: -

cdr3_aa: CASSLGTDHNSPLHF
cdr3_nt: TGTGCCAGCTCACTGGGGACAGATCATAATTCACCCCTCCACTTT
v_call: TRBV18
j_call: TRBJ1-6
cdr3_length: 15
d_call: TRBD1
clone_size: few

cdr3_aa: CASSPIIGTLEEGQYF
cdr3_nt: TGTGCCAGCTCACCGATTATAGGGACACTGGAAGAAGGGCAGTACTTC
v_call: TRBV18
j_call: TRBJ2-7
cdr3_length: 16
d_call: -
clone_size: few

cdr3_aa: CSAREPGLSSYNEQFF
cdr3_nt: TGCAGTGCTAGAGAACCGGGACTTAGCTCCTACAATGAGCAGTTCTTC
v_call: TRBV20-1
j_call: TRBJ2-1
cdr3_length: 16
d_call: -
clone_size: -

cdr3_aa: CASSRPTQGAYEQYF
cdr3_nt: TGTGCCAGCTCACGACCAACACAGGGGGCCTACGAGCAGTACTTC
v_call: TRBV18
j_call: TRBJ2-7
cdr3_length: 15
d_call: TRBD1
clone_size: -

cdr3_aa: CASSQSLQGPPKEQYF
cdr3_nt: TGCGCCAGCAGTCAATCCCTTCAAGGCCCTCCGAAGGAGCAGTACTTC
v_call: TRBV23-1
j_call: TRBJ2-7
cdr3_length: 16
d_call: -
clone_size: many

cdr3_aa: CASSYDRGTEAFF
cdr3_nt: TGTGCCAGCAGTTACGACAGGGGCACTGAAGCTTTCTTT
v_call: TRBV6-5
j_call: TRBJ1-1
cdr3_length: 13
d_call: TRBD1
clone_size: -

cdr3_aa: CASTPRAGETDTQYF
cdr3_nt: TGTGCCAGCACGCCTCGGGCGGGGGAAACAGATACGCAGTATTTT
v_call: TRBV7-2
j_call: TRBJ2-3
cdr3_length: 15
d_call: TRBD2
clone_size: -

cdr3_aa: CASSLATLGQNIQYF
cdr3_nt: TGTGCCAGCAGCTTAGCAACCCTAGGGCAAAACATTCAGTACTTC
v_call: TRBV7-2
j_call: TRBJ2-4
cdr3_length: 15
d_call: -
clone_size: -

cdr3_aa: CASSLDVVAGINEQFF
cdr3_nt: TGCGCCAGCAGCTTGGACGTGGTAGCCGGGATCAATGAGCAGTTCTTC
v_call: TRBV5-1
j_call: TRBJ2-1
cdr3_length: 16
d_call: -
clone_size: few

cdr3_aa: CASSRTTVRNQPQHF
cdr3_nt: TGTGCCAGCAGTCGGACGACCGTCCGCAATCAGCCCCAGCATTTT
v_call: TRBV28
j_call: TRBJ1-5
cdr3_length: 15
d_call: -
clone_size: many

cdr3_aa: CSASAGSKNIQYF
cdr3_nt: TGCAGTGCTTCGGCAGGATCCAAAAACATTCAGTACTTC
v_call: TRBV20-1
j_call: TRBJ2-4
cdr3_length: 13
d_call: -
clone_size: few

cdr3_aa: CASSHTHGSPLHF
cdr3_nt: TGTGCCAGCAGCCATACACACGGGTCACCCCTCCACTTT
v_call: TRBV14
j_call: TRBJ1-6
cdr3_length: 13
d_call: -
clone_size: few

cdr3_aa: CASSLGQALIEKLFF
cdr3_nt: TGTGCCAGCAGCCTAGGACAGGCTCTCATCGAAAAACTGTTTTTT
v_call: TRBV7-8
j_call: TRBJ1-4
cdr3_length: 15
d_call: TRBD1
clone_size: -

cdr3_aa: CASSLEGLSFNEQFF
cdr3_nt: TGCGCCAGCAGCTTGGAGGGACTGTCGTTCAATGAGCAGTTCTTC
v_call: TRBV5-1
j_call: TRBJ2-1
cdr3_length: 15
d_call: -
clone_size: -

cdr3_aa: CAIGTGEMNTEAFF
cdr3_nt: TGTGCCATCGGGACAGGGGAGATGAACACTGAAGCTTTCTTT
v_call: TRBV10-3
j_call: TRBJ1-1
cdr3_length: 14
d_call: TRBD1
clone_size: few

cdr3_aa: CASSGWGRSQPQHF
cdr3_nt: TGTGCCAGCAGCGGATGGGGGAGGTCTCAGCCCCAGCATTTT
v_call: TRBV3-1
j_call: TRBJ1-5
cdr3_length: 14
d_call: -
clone_size: -

cdr3_aa: CASSPMGQGFSYEQYF
cdr3_nt: TGTGCCAGCAGCCCGATGGGACAGGGGTTCTCCTACGAGCAGTACTTC
v_call: TRBV3-1
j_call: TRBJ2-7
cdr3_length: 16
d_call: TRBD1
clone_size: few

cdr3_aa: CAIKDTSGTDTQYF
cdr3_nt: TGTGCCATCAAAGATACGTCAGGCACAGATACGCAGTATTTT
v_call: TRBV10-3
j_call: TRBJ2-3
cdr3_length: 14
d_call: -
clone_size: few

cdr3_aa: CASEGAPSDTQYF
cdr3_nt: TGTGCCAGTGAGGGGGCGCCTTCGGATACGCAGTATTTT
v_call: TRBV6-1
j_call: TRBJ2-3
cdr3_length: 13
d_call: TRBD1
clone_size: -

cdr3_aa: CASSQALRGAEAFF
cdr3_nt: TGTGCCAGCAGCCAAGCGCTCAGGGGTGCTGAAGCTTTCTTT
v_call: TRBV3-1
j_call: TRBJ1-1
cdr3_length: 14
d_call: -
clone_size: few

cdr3_aa: CASRSSRAHEQYF
cdr3_nt: TGTGCCAGCAGATCGAGCAGGGCGCACGAGCAGTACTTC
v_call: TRBV25-1
j_call: TRBJ2-7
cdr3_length: 13
d_call: -
clone_size: -

cdr3_aa: CASSSSLATRTDTQYF
cdr3_nt: TGTGCCAGCAGCTCCTCACTAGCGACCCGCACAGATACGCAGTATTTT
v_call: TRBV7-9
j_call: TRBJ2-3
cdr3_length: 16
d_call: TRBD2
clone_size: -

cdr3_aa: CASSPGPTQYF
cdr3_nt: TGTGCCAGCAGCCCGGGACCAACGCAGTATTTT
v_call: TRBV7-2
j_call: TRBJ2-3
cdr3_length: 11
d_call: -
clone_size: few

cdr3_aa: CGQPRGGTEAFF
cdr3_nt: TGCGGCCAGCCCAGGGGAGGGACTGAAGCTTTCTTT
v_call: TRBV20-1
j_call: TRBJ1-1
cdr3_length: 12
d_call: -
clone_size: few

cdr3_aa: CSAKLAGIQETQYF
cdr3_nt: TGCAGTGCTAAACTAGCGGGGATCCAAGAGACCCAGTACTTC
v_call: TRBV20-1
j_call: TRBJ2-5
cdr3_length: 14
d_call: TRBD2
clone_size: -

cdr3_aa: CSARSLADSYNEQFF
cdr3_nt: TGCAGTGCTAGGTCTCTAGCGGACTCCTACAATGAGCAGTTCTTC
v_call: TRBV20-1
j_call: TRBJ2-1
cdr3_length: 15
d_call: TRBD2
clone_size: -

cdr3_aa: CASSQDNWSNEQFF
cdr3_nt: TGTGCCAGCAGCCAAGATAATTGGAGCAATGAGCAGTTCTTC
v_call: TRBV14
j_call: TRBJ2-1
cdr3_length: 14
d_call: -
clone_size: few

cdr3_aa: CASIPDFNQPQHF
cdr3_nt: TGTGCCAGCATCCCGGACTTTAATCAGCCCCAGCATTTT
v_call: TRBV28
j_call: TRBJ1-5
cdr3_length: 13
d_call: -
clone_size: many

cdr3_aa: CASSQTPGTGNYGYTF
cdr3_nt: TGCGCCAGCAGCCAGACTCCCGGGACAGGGAACTATGGCTACACCTTC
v_call: TRBV4-1
j_call: TRBJ1-2
cdr3_length: 16
d_call: TRBD1
clone_size: -

cdr3_aa: CSAQTDRGHDGELFF
cdr3_nt: TGCAGTGCACAGACTGACCGCGGACATGACGGGGAGCTGTTTTTT
v_call: TRBV20-1
j_call: TRBJ2-2
cdr3_length: 15
d_call: -
clone_size: -

cdr3_aa: CASSPGTRYNSPLHF
cdr3_nt: TGTGCCAGCAGTCCCGGGACAAGGTATAATTCACCCCTCCACTTT
v_call: TRBV2
j_call: TRBJ1-6
cdr3_length: 15
d_call: -
clone_size: -

cdr3_aa: CASSYGAGNYNEQFF
cdr3_nt: TGTGCCAGCAGCTACGGGGCGGGGAACTACAATGAGCAGTTCTTC
v_call: TRBV7-2
j_call: TRBJ2-1
cdr3_length: 15
d_call: -
clone_size: -

cdr3_aa: CSVVTGTSGEQYF
cdr3_nt: TGCAGCGTTGTTACTGGGACTAGCGGCGAGCAGTACTTC
v_call: TRBV29-1
j_call: TRBJ2-7
cdr3_length: 13
d_call: TRBD2
clone_size: -

cdr3_aa: CSARETGGIGELFF
cdr3_nt: TGCAGTGCTAGAGAGACAGGGGGTATCGGGGAGCTGTTTTTT
v_call: TRBV20-1
j_call: TRBJ2-2
cdr3_length: 14
d_call: TRBD1
clone_size: few

cdr3_aa: CASSPEADPSTDTQYF
cdr3_nt: TGTGCCAGCAGCCCAGAAGCGGATCCTAGCACAGATACGCAGTATTTT
v_call: TRBV7-9
j_call: TRBJ2-3
cdr3_length: 16
d_call: -
clone_size: many

cdr3_aa: CASSRAQGTDTQYF
cdr3_nt: TGCGCCAGCAGCCGAGCGCAGGGAACAGATACGCAGTATTTT
v_call: TRBV4-1
j_call: TRBJ2-3
cdr3_length: 14
d_call: -
clone_size: -

cdr3_aa: CASSPSARANEKLFF
cdr3_nt: TGTGCCAGCAGCCCTAGTGCCCGGGCTAATGAAAAACTGTTTTTT
v_call: TRBV12-3/TRBV12-4
j_call: TRBJ1-4
cdr3_length: 15
d_call: -
clone_size: -

cdr3_aa: CASSTPTGEEETQYF
cdr3_nt: TGTGCCAGCAGCACCCCGACAGGGGAGGAAGAGACCCAGTACTTC
v_call: TRBV7-9
j_call: TRBJ2-5
cdr3_length: 15
d_call: TRBD1
clone_size: few

cdr3_aa: CASSVLGDRVDTQYF
cdr3_nt: TGTGCCAGCAGCGTATTAGGGGACAGGGTAGATACGCAGTATTTT
v_call: TRBV9
j_call: TRBJ2-3
cdr3_length: 15
d_call: TRBD1
clone_size: few

cdr3_aa: CTISEGLDTQYF
cdr3_nt: TGTACCATCAGTGAGGGACTAGACACGCAGTATTTT
v_call: TRBV10-3
j_call: TRBJ2-3
cdr3_length: 12
d_call: TRBD2
clone_size: -

cdr3_aa: CASSQWERAHEQFF
cdr3_nt: TGTGCCAGCAGCCAATGGGAAAGGGCACATGAGCAGTTCTTC
v_call: TRBV3-1
j_call: TRBJ2-1
cdr3_length: 14
d_call: -
clone_size: many

cdr3_aa: CASSYPNSGRANTGELFF
cdr3_nt: TGTGCCAGCAGTTACCCGAATAGCGGGAGGGCCAACACCGGGGAGCTGTTTTTT
v_call: TRBV6-5
j_call: TRBJ2-2
cdr3_length: 18
d_call: TRBD2
clone_size: -

cdr3_aa: CASRDSGTGRIEAFF
cdr3_nt: TGTGCCAGCAGGGACTCCGGGACAGGGAGGATTGAAGCTTTCTTT
v_call: TRBV2
j_call: TRBJ1-1
cdr3_length: 15
d_call: TRBD1
clone_size: -

cdr3_aa: CSVEDRFVTLTDTQYF
cdr3_nt: TGCAGCGTTGAAGACCGTTTTGTAACCCTCACAGATACGCAGTATTTT
v_call: TRBV29-1
j_call: TRBJ2-3
cdr3_length: 16
d_call: -
clone_size: few

cdr3_aa: CASSFWRGGLGALNTGELFF
cdr3_nt: TGTGCCAGCAGTTTCTGGCGGGGAGGATTAGGGGCACTGAACACCGGGGAGCTGTTTTTT
v_call: TRBV12-3/TRBV12-4
j_call: TRBJ2-2
cdr3_length: 20
d_call: -
clone_size: -

cdr3_aa: CASSLEYQTASRTQYF
cdr3_nt: TGCGCCAGCAGCTTGGAATATCAGACTGCGTCGCGGACGCAGTATTTT
v_call: TRBV5-1
j_call: TRBJ2-3
cdr3_length: 16
d_call: -
clone_size: few